The TCR beta chain described here comes from a study of OX40 agonist ivuxolimab in advanced cancers. Study conclusions and caveats: Both blood CD4+ and CD8+ T cells showed clonal growth by week 6 at 0.1 to 3.0 mg/kg.

From germline, CDR1 is SGDLS and CDR2 YYNGEE. This CDR3 contains 16 residues. The V and J ends lost 0 bases and 3 bases, in that order; junction bases with no gene match: 9. In the case of this clone: What it binds is unknown.

Blood was sampled at baseline, cycle 4 day 1, and cycle 7 day 1. TCRdb keeps only in-frame clones here, not all; method: immunoSEQ multiplex PCR. Of about 100,000 clones listed, 75% to 90% were seen once; the top ten hold around 0.15%. V is TRBV9 and J is TRBJ2-7; TRBD2 agrees at 7 bases. The TCR sequence derives from an adult with an advanced solid tumor such as melanoma, head and neck, liver or kidney cancer. The specimen comprised CD4+ or CD8+ T cells sorted from blood, sampled in a trial of the OX40 agonist ivuxolimab. CDR3 DNA sequence: TGTGCCAGCAGCGTAGCCATCAGCGGGGAGTACTACGAGCAGTACTTC. Its translation is CASSVAISGEYYEQYF.